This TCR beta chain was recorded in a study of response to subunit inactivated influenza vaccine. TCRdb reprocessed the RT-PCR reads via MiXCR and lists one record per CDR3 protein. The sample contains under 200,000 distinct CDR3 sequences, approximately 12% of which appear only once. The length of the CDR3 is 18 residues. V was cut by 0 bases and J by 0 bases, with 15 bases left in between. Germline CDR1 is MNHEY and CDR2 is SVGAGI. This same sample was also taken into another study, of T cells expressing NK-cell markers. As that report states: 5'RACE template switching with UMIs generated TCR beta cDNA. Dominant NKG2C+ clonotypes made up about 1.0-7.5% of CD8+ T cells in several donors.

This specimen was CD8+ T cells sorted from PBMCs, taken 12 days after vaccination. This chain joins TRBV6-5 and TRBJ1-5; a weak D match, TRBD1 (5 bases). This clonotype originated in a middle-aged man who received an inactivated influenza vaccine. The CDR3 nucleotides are TGTGCCAGCAGTTACTCTGTAATCGCAGGGAGTAGCAATCAGCCCCAGCATTTT. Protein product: CASSYSVIAGSSNQPQHF.